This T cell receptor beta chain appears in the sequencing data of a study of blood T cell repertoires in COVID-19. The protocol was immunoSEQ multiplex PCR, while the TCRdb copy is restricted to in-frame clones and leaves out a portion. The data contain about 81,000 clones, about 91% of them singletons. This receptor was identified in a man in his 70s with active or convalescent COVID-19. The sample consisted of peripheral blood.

The chain's CDR3 is CASSQERALAGRANYGYTF. For the CDR3, the DNA is TGTGCCAGCAGCCAAGAGAGGGCTCTCGCGGGCCGAGCTAACTATGGCTACACCTTC. The V call is TRBV4-2, the J call TRBJ1-2, with unresolved D. Per germline, CDR1 LGHNA and CDR2 YNFKEQ. The CDR3 is made up of 19 amino acids. V lost 0 bases, J lost 0 bases, and 20 bases lay in between.